This T cell receptor (beta chain) derives from a study of cytomegalovirus exposure and HLA in healthy donors. Study summary: In an earlier analysis, around 100 million unique TCR beta sequences were found from some 200 million T cells. Among approximately 400 genotyped donors, approximately 80% fell in the Caucasian-associated ancestry cluster.

The germline CDR1 and CDR2 sequences are SNHLY and FYNNEI. V was clipped by 4 bases and J by 6 bases; unmatched bases: 8. The CDR3 spans 15 residues. The PCR ran on 60 Vbeta and 13 Jbeta primers. Per the study methods: Later reanalysis found about 80 million unique TCR beta chains, about 10 million of them shared. Profiling relied on immunoSEQ multiplex PCR, and the TCRdb table lists in-frame clones only, not all of them. D and trimming were read from the DNA, whereas the V and J calls and clone size are those reported in that table. This table holds roughly 150,000 clones, approximately 84% found once. Study-level results: The number of N-insertions in an Asian-associated ancestry cluster was reportedly below the roughly 700-donor mean in a later analysis.

In the case of this clone: Its antigen remains unidentified.

V usage is TRBV2 and J usage is TRBJ1-1; TRBD1 aligns across 10 bases. The specimen was PBMCs. The TCR sequence derives from a middle-aged man in good health and CMV-seropositive. This CDR3 is CASSAPDRGRPEAFF. Here the CDR3 DNA reads TGTGCCAGCAGTGCCCCTGACAGGGGGCGGCCTGAAGCTTTCTTT.